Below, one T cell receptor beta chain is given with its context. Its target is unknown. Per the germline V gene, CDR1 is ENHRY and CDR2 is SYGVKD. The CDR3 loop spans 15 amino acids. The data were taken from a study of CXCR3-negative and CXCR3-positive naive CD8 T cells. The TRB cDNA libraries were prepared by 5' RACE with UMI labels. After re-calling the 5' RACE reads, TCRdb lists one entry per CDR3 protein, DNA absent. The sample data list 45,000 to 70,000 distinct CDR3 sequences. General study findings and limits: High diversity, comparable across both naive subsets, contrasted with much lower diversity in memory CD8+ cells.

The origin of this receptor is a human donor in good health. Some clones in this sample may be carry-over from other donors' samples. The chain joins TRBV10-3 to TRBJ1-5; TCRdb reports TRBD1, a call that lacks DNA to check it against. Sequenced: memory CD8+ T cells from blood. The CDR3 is CAISESLTVNQPQHF.